The TCR beta chain under discussion was sequenced for a study of blood T cell repertoires in COVID-19. Trimming removed 3 bases at V and 1 base at J, with 12 bases between. The CDR3 extends over 15 amino acids. The germline V gene has CDR1 SEHNR and CDR2 FQNEAQ (reference sequence). Method: immunoSEQ multiplex PCR; TCRdb's copy keeps in-frame clones and lacks some. The table has about 200,000 clones, 85% seen once. The table lists this clone with a count of one. This CDR3 is also generated by other DNA sequences in the sample. The sequenced sample was peripheral blood. The TCR comes from a person between 70 and 80 years old with COVID-19, enrolled during active disease. V gene TRBV7-9 combines with J gene TRBJ2-5, with D possibly being TRBD2 (6 bases). The CDR3 here is CASSFRQGLQETQYF. The DNA for the CDR3 is TGTGCCAGCAGCTTTCGTCAGGGACTCCAAGAGACCCAGTACTTC.